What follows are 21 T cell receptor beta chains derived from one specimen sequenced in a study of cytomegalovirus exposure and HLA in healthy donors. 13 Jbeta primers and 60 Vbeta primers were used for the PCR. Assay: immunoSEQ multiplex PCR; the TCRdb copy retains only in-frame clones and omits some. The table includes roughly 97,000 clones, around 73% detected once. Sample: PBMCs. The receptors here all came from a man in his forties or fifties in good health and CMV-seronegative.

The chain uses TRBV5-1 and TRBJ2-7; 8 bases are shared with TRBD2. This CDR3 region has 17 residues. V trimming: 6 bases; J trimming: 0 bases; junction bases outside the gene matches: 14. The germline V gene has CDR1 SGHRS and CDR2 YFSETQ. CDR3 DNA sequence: TGCGCCAGCACCACCCTGGCGGGGGGTCGAAGCTCCTACGAGCAGTACTTC. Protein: CASTTLAGGRSSYEQYF.

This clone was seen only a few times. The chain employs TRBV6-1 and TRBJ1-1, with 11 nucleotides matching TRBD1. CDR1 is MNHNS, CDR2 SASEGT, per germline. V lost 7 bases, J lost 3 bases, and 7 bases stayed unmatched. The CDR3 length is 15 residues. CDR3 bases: TGTGCCAGCATATGGACAGGGGGCATGCACACTGAAGCTTTCTTT. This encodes CASIWTGGMHTEAFF.

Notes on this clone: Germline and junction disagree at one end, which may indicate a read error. This CDR3 is CTSSLGGRYTDTQYF. The CDR3, as DNA: TGTACCAGCAGCTTGGGGGGCCGATACACAGATACGCAGTATTTT. The V and J genes are TRBV5-6 and TRBJ2-3, with D tentatively TRBD1 or TRBD2 (6 bases each). This CDR3 has 15 residues. From germline, CDR1 is SGHDT and CDR2 YYEEEE. Using reference TRBV5-6 and TRBJ2-3 for the parts outside the CDR3, the full variable domain is DAGVTQSPTHLIKTRGQQVTLRCSPKSGHDTVSWYQQALGQGPQFIFQYYEEEERQRGNFPDRFSGHQFPNYSSELNVNALLLGDSALYLCTSSLGGRYTDTQYFGPGTRLTVL.

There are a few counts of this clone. The CDR3 spells CASSEALGQGGNQPQHF. CDR3 in DNA: TGTGCCAGCAGTGAAGCGCTTGGGCAGGGGGGCAATCAGCCCCAGCATTTT. The rearrangement uses TRBV2 and TRBJ1-5; 7 nucleotides line up with TRBD1. Germline CDR1 and CDR2: SNHLY and FYNNEI. The junction had 7 bases not matched to a gene; V was cut back by 0 bases and J by 2 bases. The CDR3 spans 17 residues.

The CDR3 loop reads CASSQEVGVQGVNGYTF. The CDR3 DNA reads TGTGCCAGCAGCCAAGAGGTTGGGGTACAGGGGGTAAATGGCTACACCTTC. The V and J genes are TRBV4-2 and TRBJ1-2; 8 nucleotides match TRBD1. From germline, CDR1 is LGHNA and CDR2 YNFKEQ. The V gene end was trimmed by 0 bases and the J gene end by 6 bases; junction bases not matched to a gene: 12. The CDR3 is 17 amino acids.

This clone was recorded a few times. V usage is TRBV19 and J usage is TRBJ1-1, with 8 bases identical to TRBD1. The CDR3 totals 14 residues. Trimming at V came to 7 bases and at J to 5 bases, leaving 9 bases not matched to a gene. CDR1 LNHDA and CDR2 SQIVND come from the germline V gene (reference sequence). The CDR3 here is CASTPGQGGTEAFF. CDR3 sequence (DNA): TGTGCCAGTACTCCCGGACAGGGAGGTACTGAAGCTTTCTTT. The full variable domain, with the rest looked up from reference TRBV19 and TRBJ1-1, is DGGITQSPKYLFRKEGQNVTLSCEQNLNHDAMYWYRQDPGQGLRLIYYSQIVNDFQKGDIAEGYSVSREKKESFPLTVTSAQKNPTAFYLCASTPGQGGTEAFFGQGTRLTVV.

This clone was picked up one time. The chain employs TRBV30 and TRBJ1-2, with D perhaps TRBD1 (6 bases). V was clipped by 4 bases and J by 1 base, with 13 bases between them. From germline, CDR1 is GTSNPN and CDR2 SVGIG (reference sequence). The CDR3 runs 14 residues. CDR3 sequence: CAWTTRGLNYGYTF. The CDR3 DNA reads TGTGCCTGGACGACCAGGGGCCTTAACTATGGCTACACCTTC. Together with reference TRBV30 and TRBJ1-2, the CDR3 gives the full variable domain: SQTIHQWPATLVQPVGSPLSLECTVEGTSNPNLYWYRQAAGRGLQLLFYSVGIGQISSEVPQNLSASRPQDRQFILSSKKLLLSDSGFYLCAWTTRGLNYGYTFGSGTRLTVV.

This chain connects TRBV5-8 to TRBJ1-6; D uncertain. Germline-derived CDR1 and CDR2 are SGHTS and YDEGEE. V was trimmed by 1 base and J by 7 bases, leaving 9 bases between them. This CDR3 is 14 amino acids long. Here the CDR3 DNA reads TGTGCCAGCAGCTTGAATACTAGGAATTCACCCCTCCACTTT. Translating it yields CASSLNTRNSPLHF.

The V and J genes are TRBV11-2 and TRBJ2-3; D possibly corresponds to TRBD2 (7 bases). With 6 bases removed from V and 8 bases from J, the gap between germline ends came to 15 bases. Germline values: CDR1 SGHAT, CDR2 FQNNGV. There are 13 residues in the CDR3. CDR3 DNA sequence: TGTGCCAGCAGAGCAGTCGGGGGGCGTACGCAGTATTTT. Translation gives CASRAVGGRTQYF.

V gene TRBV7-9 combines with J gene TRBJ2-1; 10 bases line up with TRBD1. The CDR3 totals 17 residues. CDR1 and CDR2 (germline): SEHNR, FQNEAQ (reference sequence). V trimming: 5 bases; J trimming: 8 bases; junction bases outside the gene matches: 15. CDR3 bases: TGTGCCAGCAGCGTTTCTGCTGACAGGGGGCTGAGGGATGAGCAGTTCTTC. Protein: CASSVSADRGLRDEQFF.

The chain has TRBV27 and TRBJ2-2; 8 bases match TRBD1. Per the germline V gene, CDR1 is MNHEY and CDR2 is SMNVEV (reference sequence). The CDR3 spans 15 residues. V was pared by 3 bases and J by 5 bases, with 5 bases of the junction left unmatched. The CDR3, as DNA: TGTGCCAGCAGTTTTTTGGACAGGGCGACCGGGGAGCTGTTTTTT. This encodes CASSFLDRATGELFF.

CDR3 loop: CASSSTGGYTDTQYF. CDR3 DNA: TGCGCCAGCAGCTCTACAGGGGGGTACACAGATACGCAGTATTTT. V and J are TRBV5-1 and TRBJ2-3; 8 bases align to TRBD1. The CDR3 contains 15 residues. With 3 bases clipped from V and 2 bases from J, the junction kept 5 bases outside the gene matches. Germline assignment: CDR1 SGHRS and CDR2 YFSETQ.

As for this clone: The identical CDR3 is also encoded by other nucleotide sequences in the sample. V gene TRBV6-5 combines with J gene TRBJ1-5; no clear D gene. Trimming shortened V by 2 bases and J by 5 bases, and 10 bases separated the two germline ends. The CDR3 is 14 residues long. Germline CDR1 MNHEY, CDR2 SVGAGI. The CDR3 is CASSYGGGHQPQHF. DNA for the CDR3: TGTGCCAGCAGTTACGGAGGAGGGCATCAGCCCCAGCATTTT.

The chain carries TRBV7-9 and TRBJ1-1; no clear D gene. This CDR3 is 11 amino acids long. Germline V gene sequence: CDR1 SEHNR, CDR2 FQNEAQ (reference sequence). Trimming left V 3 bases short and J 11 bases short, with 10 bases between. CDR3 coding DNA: TGTGCCAGCAGCTTTGGTCTCGCGGCTTTCTTT. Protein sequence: CASSFGLAAFF.

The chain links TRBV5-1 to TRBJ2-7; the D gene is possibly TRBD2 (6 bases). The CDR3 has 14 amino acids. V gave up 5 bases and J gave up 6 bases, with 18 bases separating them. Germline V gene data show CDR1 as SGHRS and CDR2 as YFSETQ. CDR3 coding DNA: TGCGCCAGCAGTTCGGGACCCGGGAGAGGCGAGCAGTACTTC. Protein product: CASSSGPGRGEQYF.

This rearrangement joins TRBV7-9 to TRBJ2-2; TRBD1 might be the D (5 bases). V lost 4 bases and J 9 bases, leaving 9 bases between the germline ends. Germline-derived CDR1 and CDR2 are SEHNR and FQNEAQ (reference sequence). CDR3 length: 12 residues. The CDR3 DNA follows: TGTGCCAGCAGCTGGCCAGGGAGGGAGCTGTTTTTT. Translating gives CASSWPGRELFF. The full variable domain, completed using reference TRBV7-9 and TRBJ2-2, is DTGVSQNPRHKITKRGQNVTFRCDPISEHNRLYWYRQTLGQGPEFLTYFQNEAQLEKSRLLSDRFSAERPKGSFSTLEIQRTEQGDSAMYLCASSWPGRELFFGEGSRLTVL.

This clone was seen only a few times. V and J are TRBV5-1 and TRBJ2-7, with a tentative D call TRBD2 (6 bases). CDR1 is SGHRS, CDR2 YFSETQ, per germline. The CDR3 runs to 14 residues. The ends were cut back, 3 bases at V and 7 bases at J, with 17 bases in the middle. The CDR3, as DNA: TGCGCCAGCAGCTGGGGCGGCAGGGCGGGGGAGCAGTACTTC. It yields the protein CASSWGGRAGEQYF.

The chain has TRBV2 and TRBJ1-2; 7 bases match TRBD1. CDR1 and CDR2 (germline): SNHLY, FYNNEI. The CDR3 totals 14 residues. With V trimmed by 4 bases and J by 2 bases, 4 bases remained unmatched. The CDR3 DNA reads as TGTGCCAGCAGTGGTACGACAGGGAACTATGGCTACACCTTC. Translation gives CASSGTTGNYGYTF.

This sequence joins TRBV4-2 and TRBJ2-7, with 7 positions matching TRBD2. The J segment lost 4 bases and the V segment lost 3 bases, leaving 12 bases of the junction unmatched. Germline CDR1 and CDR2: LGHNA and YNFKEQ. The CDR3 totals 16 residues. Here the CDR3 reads CASSQQAGPGNYEQYF. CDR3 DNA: TGTGCCAGCAGCCAGCAAGCGGGGCCGGGCAATTACGAGCAGTACTTC.

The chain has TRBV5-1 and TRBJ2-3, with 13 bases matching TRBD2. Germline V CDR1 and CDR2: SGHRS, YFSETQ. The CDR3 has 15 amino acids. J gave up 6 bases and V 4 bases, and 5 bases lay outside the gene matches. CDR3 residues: CASSEGLAGLDTQYF. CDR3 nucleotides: TGCGCCAGCAGCGAGGGACTAGCGGGGTTGGATACGCAGTATTTT.

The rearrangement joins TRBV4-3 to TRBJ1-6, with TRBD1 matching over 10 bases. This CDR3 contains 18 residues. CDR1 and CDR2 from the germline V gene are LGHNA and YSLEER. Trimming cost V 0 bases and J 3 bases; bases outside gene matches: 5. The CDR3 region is CASSQDRDRGYYNSPLHF. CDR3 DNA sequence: TGCGCCAGCAGCCAAGATAGGGACAGGGGTTACTATAATTCACCCCTCCACTTT.